One and the same sample provided the 24 T cell receptor beta chains below, sequenced in a study of blood T cell repertoires in COVID-19. Method: immunoSEQ multiplex PCR; TCRdb's copy keeps in-frame clones and lacks some. The sample includes 410,000 or so clones, approximately 89% of them seen just once. The sequencing input was peripheral blood. The receptors were gathered from a woman aged 40 to 55 with COVID-19, enrolled during active disease.

This chain links TRBV5-6 with TRBJ2-3, with 14 bases that match TRBD2. The length of the CDR3 is 16 residues. V was clipped by 4 bases and J by 6 bases; unmatched bases: 7. Looked up from germline, CDR1 is SGHDT and CDR2 is YYEEEE. The CDR3 region is CASSPTSGGALDTQYF. DNA for the CDR3: TGTGCCAGCAGCCCGACTAGCGGGGGGGCCTTGGATACGCAGTATTTT.

V usage is TRBV28 and J usage is TRBJ2-1; 13 nucleotides match TRBD2. The CDR3 sequence is 13 residues long. V dropped 6 bases and J dropped 12; count of bases not matched to a gene: 5. CDR1 is MDHEN and CDR2 is SYDVKM in the germline V gene. The CDR3 spells CASSTGLAGPQFF. The CDR3 bases are TGTGCCAGCAGCACGGGACTAGCGGGACCGCAGTTCTTC.

The rearrangement joins TRBV11-2 to TRBJ1-4, with 8 bases lining up with TRBD1. There are 14 residues in the CDR3. V trimming: 7 bases; J trimming: 7 bases; junction bases outside the gene matches: 8. Per germline, CDR1 SGHAT and CDR2 FQNNGV. The CDR3 DNA is TGTGCCAGCAACGGACAGGGAGGTATTGAAAAACTGTTTTTT. Translating gives CASNGQGGIEKLFF.

V is TRBV7-2 and J is TRBJ1-3; no firm D call. CDR1 is SGHTA, CDR2 FQGNSA, per germline. Trimming removed 3 bases from V and 0 bases from J, with 9 bases in between. This CDR3 comprises 15 residues. CDR3: CASSFSRLSGNTIYF. The CDR3 DNA is TGTGCCAGCAGCTTTTCCAGGCTCTCTGGAAACACCATATATTTT.

The chain employs TRBV6-4 and TRBJ1-1; D remains ambiguous. The CDR3 sequence is 13 residues long. Trimming stripped 6 bases from V and 3 bases from J, with 11 bases between. Germline CDR1 and CDR2: MRHNA and SNTAGT. In DNA, the CDR3 is TGTGCCAGCAGCCAAGAGAGTTACACTGAAGCTTTCTTT. Translated: CASSQESYTEAFF.

DNA of the CDR3: TGTGCCAGCAGTAGCTGGGACAGAAAACTGTTTTTT. This encodes CASSSWDRKLFF. The rearrangement links TRBV6-5 to TRBJ1-4; 7 bases agree with TRBD1. The CDR3 sequence is 12 residues long. V lost 5 bases and J lost 10; bases outside the gene matches: 4. The germline CDR1 and CDR2 sequences are MNHEY and SVGAGI.

The genes are TRBV7-2 and TRBJ1-2, with 8 bases identical to TRBD1. CDR1 is SGHTA and CDR2 is FQGNSA in the germline V gene. V gave up 4 bases and J gave up 8 bases; unmatched junction bases: 12. The CDR3 extends over 15 amino acids. CDR3 amino acids: CASSSRSGTGNGYTF. The CDR3 DNA reads as TGTGCCAGCAGCTCCAGATCCGGGACAGGAAACGGCTACACCTTC.

This chain joins TRBV11-2 and TRBJ1-2; maybe TRBD1 (6 bases). CDR1 is SGHAT, CDR2 FQNNGV, per germline. The CDR3 is 13 amino acids. V lost 3 bases and J lost 7, with 12 bases in between. The CDR3, as DNA: TGTGCCAGCAGCTTTGCGAGGGGGACTGGCTACACCTTC. Translated: CASSFARGTGYTF.

This clone was observed a handful of times. The chain joins TRBV5-1 to TRBJ1-3; 7 nucleotides line up with TRBD1. J gave up 0 bases and V 3 bases, and 9 bases lay outside the gene matches. The CDR3 is 17 residues long. CDR1 and CDR2 from the germline V gene are SGHRS and YFSETQ. The CDR3 sequence is CASSSGTVLNSGNTIYF. In DNA form, the CDR3 reads TGCGCCAGCAGCTCCGGGACAGTCCTTAACTCTGGAAACACCATATATTTT.

This clone was counted a few times. V and J are TRBV28 and TRBJ2-2; possible D gene TRBD2, 6 bases. V shed 3 bases and J shed 2 bases, with 16 bases lying between them. The CDR3 is 17 amino acids. Germline-derived CDR1 and CDR2 are MDHEN and SYDVKM. The CDR3 DNA is TGTGCCAGCAGTTTGGGAGGTGGGTGGGAAAACACCGGGGAGCTGTTTTTT. Translation: CASSLGGGWENTGELFF. Variable domain in full (rest from reference TRBV28 and TRBJ2-2): DVKVTQSSRYLVKRTGEKVFLECVQDMDHENMFWYRQDPGLGLRLIYFSYDVKMKEKGDIPEGYSVSREKKERFSLILESASTNQTSMYLCASSLGGGWENTGELFFGEGSRLTVL.

V is TRBV9 and J is TRBJ2-1, with D uncertain. The V gene's germline CDR1 is SGDLS and CDR2 YYNGEE. This CDR3 spans 11 amino acids. V was pared by 0 bases and J by 8 bases, with 3 bases between. The CDR3 bases are TGTGCCAGCAGCGTAGCCGATGAGCAGTTCTTC. This gives the protein CASSVADEQFF. Based on the CDR3 plus reference TRBV9 and TRBJ2-1, the full variable domain is DSGVTQTPKHLITATGQRVTLRCSPRSGDLSVYWYQQSLDQGLQFLIQYYNGEERAKGNILERFSAQQFPDLHSELNLSSLELGDSALYFCASSVADEQFFGPGTRLTVL.

The J gene is TRBJ2-3, the V gene TRBV29-1; D is ambiguous. Trimming stripped 4 bases from V and 2 bases from J, with 7 bases between. The CDR3 totals 12 residues. Germline V lookup: CDR1 SQVTM, CDR2 ANQGSEA. The CDR3 DNA reads as TGCAGCGTTGCTAGTTACACAGATACGCAGTATTTT. This sequence encodes CSVASYTDTQYF.

The V and J genes are TRBV6-1 and TRBJ1-2; no definite D call. V was pared by 2 bases and J by 4 bases, with 8 bases between. Germline values: CDR1 MNHNS, CDR2 SASEGT. This CDR3 is built from 13 residues. As DNA, the CDR3 is TGTGCCAGCAGTGAACAGGCCCCCTATGGCTACACCTTC. Its translation: CASSEQAPYGYTF.

This rearrangement joins TRBV6-5 to TRBJ2-1, with 8 bases matching TRBD1. The ends lost 8 bases at V and 5 bases at J; junction bases unmatched: 5. The CDR3 is 13 amino acids. Germline-derived CDR1 and CDR2 are MNHEY and SVGAGI. In DNA, the CDR3 is TGTGCCAGCGCCGGACAGGGTCACAATGAGCAGTTCTTC. Translation gives CASAGQGHNEQFF.

The chain has TRBV7-2 and TRBJ1-3; no clear D. The ends were cut back, 4 bases at V and 2 bases at J, with 12 bases in the middle. CDR3 size: 15 residues. From germline, CDR1 is SGHTA and CDR2 FQGNSA. CDR3 coding DNA: TGTGCCAGCAGCTACCATCAGGTCCCTGGAAACACCATATATTTT. This sequence encodes CASSYHQVPGNTIYF.

This clone occurred once. The chain carries TRBV7-3 and TRBJ2-3, with 12 bases identical to TRBD1. Germline V gene lookup returns CDR1 SGHTA and CDR2 FQGTGA. This CDR3 spans 16 amino acids. V was pared by 5 bases and J by 8 bases, with 11 bases of the junction left unmatched. The CDR3 loop reads CASSPGQGAFLGTQYF. CDR3 nucleotide sequence: TGTGCCAGCAGCCCGGGACAGGGGGCCTTCCTGGGTACGCAGTATTTT.

V usage is TRBV28 and J usage is TRBJ1-3; D is uncertain. Trimming shortened V by 6 bases and J by 4 bases, and 16 bases separated the two germline ends. This CDR3 region has 15 residues. Germline V gene data show CDR1 as MDHEN and CDR2 as SYDVKM. CDR3 loop: CASRTGDLRGNTIYF. The CDR3 DNA follows: TGTGCCAGCAGGACCGGGGATTTAAGAGGAAACACCATATATTTT. Variable domain in full (rest from reference TRBV28 and TRBJ1-3): DVKVTQSSRYLVKRTGEKVFLECVQDMDHENMFWYRQDPGLGLRLIYFSYDVKMKEKGDIPEGYSVSREKKERFSLILESASTNQTSMYLCASRTGDLRGNTIYFGEGSWLTVV.

CDR3 in amino acids: CASSLSGAGDTQYF. As DNA, the CDR3 is TGTGCCAGCAGTTTATCTGGGGCCGGTGATACGCAGTATTTT. The rearrangement uses TRBV28 and TRBJ2-3; D perhaps matches TRBD1 (5 bases). Germline-derived CDR1 and CDR2 are MDHEN and SYDVKM. V lost 1 base and J 6 bases, leaving 11 bases between the germline ends. The CDR3 sequence is 14 residues long.

V gene TRBV27 combines with J gene TRBJ2-1; no definite D call. This CDR3 is built from 15 residues. Germline loops: CDR1 MNHEY, CDR2 SMNVEV (reference sequence). With 2 bases removed from V and 8 bases from J, the gap between germline ends came to 16 bases. Here the CDR3 DNA reads TGTGCCAGCAGTTTAGTTCTCCGATTAGCCCATGAGCAGTTCTTC. Protein: CASSLVLRLAHEQFF.

This chain uses TRBV7-2 with TRBJ2-7, with a possible D match to TRBD2 (5 bases). The germline CDR1 and CDR2 sequences are SGHTA and FQGNSA. Trimming cost V 3 bases and J 3 bases, with 9 bases left between them. The CDR3 length is 13 residues. For the CDR3, the DNA is TGTGCCAGCAGCTTCCAGACTAACTACGAGCAGTACTTC. It yields the protein CASSFQTNYEQYF.

The chain is built from TRBV28 and TRBJ1-1, with D perhaps TRBD1 (5 bases). Trimming left V 6 bases short and J 0 bases short, with 14 bases between. The length of the CDR3 is 15 residues. Germline CDR1 MDHEN, CDR2 SYDVKM. Here the CDR3 DNA reads TGTGCCAGCAGCAGAACGACAGCCATGAACACTGAAGCTTTCTTT. Its translation: CASSRTTAMNTEAFF.

The gene calls are TRBV21-1 and TRBJ1-1. TRBV21-1 is marked as a pseudogene. This CDR3 has 13 amino acids. CDR3 coding DNA: TGTCCTAGAGCCGGGGAGGCGAGCACTGAAGCTTTCTTT. Its translation: CPRAGEASTEAFF.

The rearrangement joins TRBV7-2 to TRBJ2-3; TRBD2 is a possible D gene (6 bases). V lost 5 bases and J 3 bases, leaving 15 bases between the germline ends. The CDR3 is 15 amino acids. Germline CDR1 SGHTA, CDR2 FQGNSA. Here the CDR3 reads CASSPRAGKTDTQYF. The DNA of the CDR3 is TGTGCCAGCAGCCCACGGGCGGGAAAGACAGATACGCAGTATTTT.

DNA for the CDR3: TGTGCCAGCACGGACAGGGGAAAGACTGAAGCTTTCTTT. Translating it yields CASTDRGKTEAFF. V is TRBV12-3 or TRBV12-4 and J is TRBJ1-1, with 9 bases matching TRBD1. V was pared by 7 bases and J by 5 bases, with 5 bases of the junction left unmatched. This CDR3 region has 13 residues.